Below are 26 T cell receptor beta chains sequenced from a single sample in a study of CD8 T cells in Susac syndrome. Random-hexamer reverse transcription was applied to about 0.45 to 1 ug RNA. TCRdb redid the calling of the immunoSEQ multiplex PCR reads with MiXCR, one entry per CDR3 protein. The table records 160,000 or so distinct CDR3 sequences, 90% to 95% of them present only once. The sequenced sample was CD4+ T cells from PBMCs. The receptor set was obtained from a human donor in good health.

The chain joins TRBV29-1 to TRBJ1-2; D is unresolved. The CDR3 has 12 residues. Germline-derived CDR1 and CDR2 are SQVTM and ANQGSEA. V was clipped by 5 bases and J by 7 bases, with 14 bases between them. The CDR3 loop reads CSVRRSQVGYTF. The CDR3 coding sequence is TGCAGCGTTCGCCGCAGCCAGGTTGGCTACACCTTC.

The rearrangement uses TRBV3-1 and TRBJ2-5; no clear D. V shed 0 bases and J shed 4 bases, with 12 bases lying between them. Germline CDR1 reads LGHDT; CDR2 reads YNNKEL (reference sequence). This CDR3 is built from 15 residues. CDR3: CASSQDGSRPETQYF. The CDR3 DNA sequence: TGTGCCAGCAGCCAAGACGGCAGCAGACCAGAGACCCAGTACTTC.

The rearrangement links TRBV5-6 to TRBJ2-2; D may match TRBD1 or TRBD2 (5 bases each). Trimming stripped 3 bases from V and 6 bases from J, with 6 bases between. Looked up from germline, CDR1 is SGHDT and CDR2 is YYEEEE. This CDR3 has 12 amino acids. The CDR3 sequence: CASSWDAGELFF. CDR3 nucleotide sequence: TGTGCCAGCAGCTGGGACGCCGGGGAGCTGTTTTTT.

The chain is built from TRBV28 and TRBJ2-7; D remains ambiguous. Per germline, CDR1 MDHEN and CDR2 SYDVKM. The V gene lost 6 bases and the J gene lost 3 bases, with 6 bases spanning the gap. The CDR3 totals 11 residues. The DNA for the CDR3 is TGTGCCAGCAGAAGTAACTACGAGCAGTACTTC. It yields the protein CASRSNYEQYF.

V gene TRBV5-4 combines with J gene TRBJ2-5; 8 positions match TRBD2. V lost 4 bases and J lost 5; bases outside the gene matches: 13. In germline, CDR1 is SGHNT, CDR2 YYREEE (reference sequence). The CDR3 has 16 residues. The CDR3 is CASSGGGRALIETQYF. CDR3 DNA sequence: TGTGCCAGCAGCGGCGGGGGGCGAGCCCTTATCGAGACCCAGTACTTC.

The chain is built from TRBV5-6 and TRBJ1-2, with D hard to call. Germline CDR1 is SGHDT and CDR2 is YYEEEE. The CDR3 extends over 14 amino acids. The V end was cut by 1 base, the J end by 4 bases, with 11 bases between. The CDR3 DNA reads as TGTGCCAGCAGCTTGTCTCAGTCGTTCTATGGCTACACCTTC. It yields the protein CASSLSQSFYGYTF.

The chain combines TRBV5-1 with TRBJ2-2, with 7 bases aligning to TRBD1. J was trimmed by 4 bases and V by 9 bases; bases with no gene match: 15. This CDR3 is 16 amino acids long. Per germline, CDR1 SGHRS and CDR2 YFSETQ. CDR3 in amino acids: CATSKTGQAFTGELFF. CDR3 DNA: TGCGCCACCTCAAAGACAGGACAGGCTTTCACCGGGGAGCTGTTTTTT.

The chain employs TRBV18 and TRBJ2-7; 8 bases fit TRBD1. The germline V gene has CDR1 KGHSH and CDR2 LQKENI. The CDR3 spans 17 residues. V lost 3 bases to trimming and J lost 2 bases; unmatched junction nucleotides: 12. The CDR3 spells CASSPPQQGVAPYEQYF. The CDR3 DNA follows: TGTGCCAGCTCACCCCCCCAACAGGGGGTGGCTCCCTACGAGCAGTACTTC.

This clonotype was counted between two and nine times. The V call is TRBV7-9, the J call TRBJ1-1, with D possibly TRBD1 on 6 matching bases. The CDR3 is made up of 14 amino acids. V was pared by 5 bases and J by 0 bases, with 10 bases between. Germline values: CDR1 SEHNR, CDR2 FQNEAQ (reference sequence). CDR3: CASSLDSMNTEAFF. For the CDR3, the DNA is TGTGCCAGCAGCCTGGACAGTATGAACACTGAAGCTTTCTTT.

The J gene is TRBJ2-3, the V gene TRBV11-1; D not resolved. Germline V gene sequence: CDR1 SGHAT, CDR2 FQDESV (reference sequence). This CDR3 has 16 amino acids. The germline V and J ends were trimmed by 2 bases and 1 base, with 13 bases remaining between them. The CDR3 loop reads CASSLLSIAGTDTQYF. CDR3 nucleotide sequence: TGTGCCAGCAGCTTACTATCGATTGCAGGCACAGATACGCAGTATTTT.

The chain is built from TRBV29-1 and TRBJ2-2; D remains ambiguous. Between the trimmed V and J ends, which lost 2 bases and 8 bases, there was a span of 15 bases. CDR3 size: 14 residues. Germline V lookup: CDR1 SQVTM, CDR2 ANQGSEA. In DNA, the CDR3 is TGCAGCGTTGAACGACGGACGGTGGGGGGGGAGCTGTTTTTT. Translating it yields CSVERRTVGGELFF.

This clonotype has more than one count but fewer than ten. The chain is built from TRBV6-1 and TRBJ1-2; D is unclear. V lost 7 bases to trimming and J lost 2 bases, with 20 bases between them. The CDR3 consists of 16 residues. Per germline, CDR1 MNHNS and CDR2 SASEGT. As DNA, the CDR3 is TGTGCCAGCACCAAGACGGGAACCAATATAAACTATGGCTACACCTTC. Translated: CASTKTGTNINYGYTF.

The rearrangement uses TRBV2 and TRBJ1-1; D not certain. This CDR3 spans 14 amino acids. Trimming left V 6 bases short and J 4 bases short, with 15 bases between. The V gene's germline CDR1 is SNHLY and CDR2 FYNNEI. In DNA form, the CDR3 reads TGTGCCAGCAGCCTGACAAGGATGCCCACTGAAGCTTTCTTT. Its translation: CASSLTRMPTEAFF. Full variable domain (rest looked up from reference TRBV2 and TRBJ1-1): EPEVTQTPSHQVTQMGQEVILRCVPISNHLYFYWYRQILGQKVEFLVSFYNNEISEKSEIFDDQFSVERPDGSNFTLKIRSTKLEDSAMYFCASSLTRMPTEAFFGQGTRLTVV.

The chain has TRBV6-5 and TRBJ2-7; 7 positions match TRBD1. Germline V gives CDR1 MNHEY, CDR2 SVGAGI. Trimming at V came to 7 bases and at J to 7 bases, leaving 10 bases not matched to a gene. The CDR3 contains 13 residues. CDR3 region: CASTNLPGQEQYF. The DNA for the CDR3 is TGTGCCAGCACAAATCTTCCGGGACAGGAGCAGTACTTC.

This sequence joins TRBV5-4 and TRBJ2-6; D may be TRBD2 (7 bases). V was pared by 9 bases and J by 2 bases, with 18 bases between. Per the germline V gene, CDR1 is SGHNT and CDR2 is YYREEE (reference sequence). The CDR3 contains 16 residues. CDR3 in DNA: TGTGCCACCTGGGGAGGGGGTCCGGCTGGGGCCAACGTCCTGACTTTC. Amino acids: CATWGGGPAGANVLTF.

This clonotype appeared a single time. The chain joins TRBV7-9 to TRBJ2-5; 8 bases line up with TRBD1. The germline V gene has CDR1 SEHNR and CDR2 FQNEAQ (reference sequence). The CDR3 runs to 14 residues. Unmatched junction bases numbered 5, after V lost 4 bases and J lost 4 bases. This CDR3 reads CASSYGTGRETQYF. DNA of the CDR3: TGTGCCAGCAGCTACGGGACAGGCAGAGAGACCCAGTACTTC.

The CDR3: CASSRDFYGYTF. The CDR3 bases are TGTGCCAGCAGCCGGGATTTCTATGGCTACACCTTC. The chain couples TRBV14 to TRBJ1-2; D is unclear. The CDR3 has 12 amino acids. Trimming took 4 bases from V and 4 from J, leaving 7 bases between them. Germline V lookup: CDR1 SGHDN, CDR2 FVKESK.

The CDR3 DNA reads TGTGCCAGCAGCCAAGATGGGGCGGGGGTCTACGAGCAGTACTTC. Translation: CASSQDGAGVYEQYF. The chain combines TRBV4-2 with TRBJ2-7; 7 bases map to TRBD2. Germline V gives CDR1 LGHNA, CDR2 YNFKEQ. There are 15 residues in the CDR3. Losses at the gene ends were 0 bases for V and 3 bases for J; bases not matched to a gene: 5.

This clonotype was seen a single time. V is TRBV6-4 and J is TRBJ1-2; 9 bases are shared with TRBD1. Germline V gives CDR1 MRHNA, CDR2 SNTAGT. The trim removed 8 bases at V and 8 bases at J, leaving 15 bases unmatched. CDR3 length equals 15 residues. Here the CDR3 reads CASSPSVQGARGYTF. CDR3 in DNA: TGTGCCAGCTCTCCCTCCGTACAGGGGGCAAGGGGCTACACCTTC.

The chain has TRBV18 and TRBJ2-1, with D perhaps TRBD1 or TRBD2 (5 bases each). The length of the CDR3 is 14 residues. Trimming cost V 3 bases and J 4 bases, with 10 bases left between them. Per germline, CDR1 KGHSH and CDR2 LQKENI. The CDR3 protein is CASSPGAEYNEQFF. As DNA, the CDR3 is TGTGCCAGCTCACCCGGGGCAGAATACAATGAGCAGTTCTTC.

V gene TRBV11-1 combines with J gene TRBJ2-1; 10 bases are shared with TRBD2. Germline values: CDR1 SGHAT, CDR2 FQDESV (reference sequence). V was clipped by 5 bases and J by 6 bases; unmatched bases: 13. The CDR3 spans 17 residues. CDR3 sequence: CASSARTSGPSGNEQFF. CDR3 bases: TGTGCCAGCAGCGCCCGGACTAGCGGCCCTTCGGGCAATGAGCAGTTCTTC.

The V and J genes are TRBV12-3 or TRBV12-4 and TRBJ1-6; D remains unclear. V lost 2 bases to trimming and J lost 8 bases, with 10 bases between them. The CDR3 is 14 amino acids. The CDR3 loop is CASSLRAGDSPLHF. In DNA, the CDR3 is TGTGCCAGCAGTTTAAGGGCCGGTGATTCACCCCTCCACTTT.

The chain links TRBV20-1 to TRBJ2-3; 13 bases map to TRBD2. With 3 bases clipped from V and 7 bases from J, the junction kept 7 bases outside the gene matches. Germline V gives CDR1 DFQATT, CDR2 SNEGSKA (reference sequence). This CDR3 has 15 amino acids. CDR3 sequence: CSASLGLAGVNTQYF. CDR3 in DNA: TGCAGTGCTAGCCTCGGACTAGCGGGGGTTAATACGCAGTATTTT.

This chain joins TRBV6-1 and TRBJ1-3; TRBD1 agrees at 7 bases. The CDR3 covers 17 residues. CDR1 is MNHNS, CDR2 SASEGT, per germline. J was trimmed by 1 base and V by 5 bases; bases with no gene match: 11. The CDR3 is CASSRSRGGESGNTIYF. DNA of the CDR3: TGTGCCAGCAGTCGGAGCAGGGGGGGAGAATCTGGAAACACCATATATTTT.

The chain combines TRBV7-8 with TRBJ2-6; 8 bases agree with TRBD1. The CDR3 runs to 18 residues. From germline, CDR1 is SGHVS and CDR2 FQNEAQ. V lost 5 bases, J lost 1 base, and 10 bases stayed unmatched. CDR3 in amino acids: CASSGRRDRPSGANVLTF. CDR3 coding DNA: TGTGCCAGCAGCGGAAGAAGGGACAGGCCTTCTGGGGCCAACGTCCTGACTTTC.

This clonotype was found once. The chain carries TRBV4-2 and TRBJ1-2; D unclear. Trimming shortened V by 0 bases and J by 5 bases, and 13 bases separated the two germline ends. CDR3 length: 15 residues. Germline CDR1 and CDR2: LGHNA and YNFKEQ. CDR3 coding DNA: TGTGCCAGCAGCCAAGAAGAGGGCGAGAGGTATGGCTACACCTTC. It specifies CASSQEEGERYGYTF.